The entry below gives a single TCR beta chain sequence along with its context. Its antigen remains unidentified. Germline V CDR1 and CDR2: LNHDA, SQIVND (reference sequence). CDR3 length equals 14 residues. The V end was cut by 3 bases, the J end by 6 bases, with 12 bases between. These data belong to a study of T cell responses to AZD1222 COVID-19 vaccine. In the study overall: Timing groups of about 4 and about 12 weeks for second doses were pooled.

Generated by immunoSEQ multiplex PCR, the TCRdb table keeps only in-frame clones and is missing some. The sample lists 100,000 or so clones; 87% were seen once. Study-level points and caveats: Donors in the cohort were predominantly white British and more often female, and clonal diversity was possibly underestimated. Two doses of AZD1222 preceded a rise in Spike-specific TCR breadth and depth.

The V and J genes are TRBV19 and TRBJ1-5; D possibly corresponds to TRBD1 (5 bases). This TCR came from an adult in good health. Material: peripheral blood, obtained on day 0 of AZD1222 vaccination. CDR3 loop: CASSIRQGVQPQHF. The CDR3 bases are TGTGCCAGTAGTATCCGGCAGGGCGTTCAGCCCCAGCATTTT.